This T cell receptor (beta chain) emerged from a study of blood T cells in healthy people across ages. Drawing of peripheral blood yielded roughly 10 milliliters from each donor. A second PCR of roughly 7 to 11 cycles used a sample-barcoded 5' primer and a J-beta primer mix. Each cDNA molecule, via a template-switch adaptor with 12 random nucleotides, was tagged. Each CDR3 protein is one row after TCRdb ran MiXCR on the 5' RACE reads. This sample yields around 1,000,000 distinct CDR3 sequences, of which less than 25% are seen a single time; around 0.75% belongs to the top ten. The CDR3 totals 16 residues. V trimming: 4 bases; J trimming: 5 bases; junction bases outside the gene matches: 9. The sample also formed part of further work on T cells of mothers and their children.

The V call is TRBV12-3 or TRBV12-4, the J call TRBJ2-5; TRBD2 matches 11 bases. Sequenced material: blood. This sequence was found in a girl aged 2-10 years in good health. The CDR3 DNA is TGTGCCAGCAGTTCCCTGACTAGCGGGATAGGGGAGACCCAGTACTTC. Its translation is CASSSLTSGIGETQYF.